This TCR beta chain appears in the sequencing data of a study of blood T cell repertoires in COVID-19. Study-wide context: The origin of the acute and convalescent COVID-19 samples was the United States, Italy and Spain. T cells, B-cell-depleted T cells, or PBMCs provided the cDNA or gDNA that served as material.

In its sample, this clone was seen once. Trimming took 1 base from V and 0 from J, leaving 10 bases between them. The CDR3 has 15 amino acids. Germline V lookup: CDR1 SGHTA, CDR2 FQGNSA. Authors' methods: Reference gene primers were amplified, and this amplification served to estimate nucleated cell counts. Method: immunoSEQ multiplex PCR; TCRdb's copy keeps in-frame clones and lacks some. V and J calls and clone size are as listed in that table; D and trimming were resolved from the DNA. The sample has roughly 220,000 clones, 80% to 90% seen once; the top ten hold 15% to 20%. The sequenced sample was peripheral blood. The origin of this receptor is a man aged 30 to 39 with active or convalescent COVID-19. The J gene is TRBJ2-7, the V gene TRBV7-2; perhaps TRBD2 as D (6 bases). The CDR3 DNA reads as TGTGCCAGCAGCTTAGAGAGCGGGCTCTCCTACGAGCAGTACTTC. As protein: CASSLESGLSYEQYF.